The 32 T cell receptor beta chains listed next were all sequenced from one sample in a study of beta chain features in type 1 diabetes. Isolated RNA was reverse transcribed in full, so expressed TCRB transcripts were sequenced. Sequencing used immunoSEQ multiplex PCR; TCRdb keeps in-frame clones, though not all of them. The data show 600,000 to 700,000 clones, with around 12% seen just once and approximately 0.11% held by the top ten. These receptors lack a known antigen. Overall study findings and caveats: All four CD4+ subsets from Type 1 diabetes patients carried moderately but significantly shorter TCRB CDR3s.

Specimen: naive CD4+ T cells from blood. Receptors originate from a man between 25 and 39 years old with type 1 diabetes.

Only a few counts were recorded for this clone. The rearrangement links TRBV29-1 to TRBJ2-4; D not resolved. The germline V and J ends were trimmed by 5 bases and 7 bases, with 15 bases remaining between them. Germline V gene lookup returns CDR1 SQVTM and CDR2 ANQGSEA. The CDR3 is 13 residues long. The CDR3 DNA follows: TGCAGCGTTTCCCCGGACGGATTCAACATTCAGTACTTC. Protein: CSVSPDGFNIQYF.

About this clone: Other nucleotide sequences from this sample produce the same CDR3. This chain connects TRBV5-1 to TRBJ2-1; D not certain. Germline CDR1 SGHRS, CDR2 YFSETQ. With 2 bases removed from V and 4 bases from J, the gap between germline ends came to 13 bases. This CDR3 has 15 residues. CDR3: CASSLADPSYNEQFF. DNA for the CDR3: TGCGCCAGCAGCTTAGCAGACCCTTCTTACAATGAGCAGTTCTTC.

This sequence joins TRBV2 and TRBJ2-7; D gene ambiguous. Germline V lookup: CDR1 SNHLY, CDR2 FYNNEI. The CDR3 is 14 residues long. The V gene lost 0 bases and the J gene lost 7 bases, with 13 bases spanning the gap. As DNA, the CDR3 is TGTGCCAGCAGTGAAGCGCGTCGTAGAGGAGAGCAGTACTTC. Translating gives CASSEARRRGEQYF.

The chain employs TRBV7-9 and TRBJ2-5; D gene unclear. The V end was cut by 1 base, the J end by 5 bases, with 8 bases between. The CDR3 runs to 13 residues. Germline CDR1 is SEHNR and CDR2 is FQNEAQ (reference sequence). CDR3 in DNA: TGTGCCAGCAGCTTAGGCGTCGCGGAGACCCAGTACTTC. Translation gives CASSLGVAETQYF.

This clone was seen a handful of times. The chain employs TRBV7-9 and TRBJ1-3; D ambiguous. Trimming cost V 3 bases and J 0 bases, with 15 bases left between them. The CDR3 runs 17 residues. Looked up from germline, CDR1 is SEHNR and CDR2 is FQNEAQ (reference sequence). CDR3 loop: CASSLLRPGISGNTIYF. CDR3 in DNA: TGTGCCAGCAGCTTGTTAAGACCAGGCATCTCTGGAAACACCATATATTTT.

The rearrangement joins TRBV13 to TRBJ1-2; 10 bases map to TRBD1. The ends lost 3 bases at V and 6 bases at J; junction bases unmatched: 22. Germline CDR1 and CDR2: PRHDT and FYEKMQ (reference sequence). CDR3 length equals 20 residues. The CDR3 sequence is CASSFLRPGTGDEPHNGYTF. The CDR3 DNA is TGTGCCAGCAGCTTCTTACGGCCCGGGACAGGGGACGAGCCCCATAATGGCTACACCTTC. Full variable domain (missing parts from reference TRBV13 and TRBJ1-2): AAGVIQSPRHLIKEKRETATLKCYPIPRHDTVYWYQQGPGQDPQFLISFYEKMQSDKGSIPDRFSAQQFSDYHSELNMSSLELGDSALYFCASSFLRPGTGDEPHNGYTFGSGTRLTVV.

This clone was observed a few times. Compared with germline, one end of the junction differs, possibly owing to a read error. The CDR3 loop is CASNLDRTYEQYF. CDR3 nucleotide sequence: TGTGCCAGCAACTTAGACAGGACCTACGAGCAGTACTTC. The J gene is TRBJ2-7, the V gene TRBV7-2; perhaps TRBD1 as D (6 bases). Germline CDR1 SGHTA, CDR2 FQGNSA. This CDR3 spans 13 amino acids.

The table lists this clone with a few counts. V gene TRBV7-9 combines with J gene TRBJ1-4; 9 nucleotides align to TRBD1. Per germline, CDR1 SEHNR and CDR2 FQNEAQ (reference sequence). V was clipped by 5 bases and J by 8 bases; unmatched bases: 9. CDR3 length: 15 amino acids. The CDR3 here is CASSIRQGVGEKLFF. In DNA, the CDR3 is TGTGCCAGCAGCATCCGACAGGGGGTGGGCGAAAAACTGTTTTTT.

This clone was counted a few times. The chain carries TRBV5-4 and TRBJ1-4, with D unresolved. The CDR3 extends over 13 amino acids. Germline V CDR1 and CDR2: SGHNT, YYREEE (reference sequence). Trimming cost V 3 bases and J 14 bases, with 17 bases left between them. CDR3 sequence reads: CASSYNTDKRLFF. The CDR3 DNA sequence: TGTGCCAGCAGCTATAATACAGATAAACGCCTGTTTTTT.

Written as DNA, the CDR3 is TGTGCCAGCAGCAAGGGACAGCCCCAAGAGACCCAGTACTTC. The encoded protein is CASSKGQPQETQYF. V gene TRBV5-4 combines with J gene TRBJ2-5, with 7 nucleotides matching TRBD1. The V gene end was trimmed by 4 bases and the J gene end by 1 base; junction bases not matched to a gene: 4. CDR3 length: 14 residues. Germline-derived CDR1 and CDR2 are SGHNT and YYREEE (reference sequence).

The chain is built from TRBV7-9 and TRBJ2-5; 9 bases align to TRBD1. The V gene's germline CDR1 is SEHNR and CDR2 FQNEAQ (reference sequence). Trimming removed 5 bases from V and 8 bases from J; junction bases left unmatched: 6. This CDR3 is built from 13 residues. The CDR3 coding sequence is TGTGCCAGCAGCCGAACGGGACAGGGTACCCAGTACTTC. It is translated as CASSRTGQGTQYF.

This clone was seen more than once but under ten times. In DNA form, the CDR3 reads TGTGCCAGCAGCTTAGTACACGGCGTCATGAACACTGAAGCTTTCTTT. This encodes CASSLVHGVMNTEAFF. The chain links TRBV7-2 to TRBJ1-1; D is uncertain. Trimming removed 1 base at V and 0 bases at J, with 12 bases between. The CDR3 length is 16 residues. The V gene's germline CDR1 is SGHTA and CDR2 FQGNSA.

This clone came up a few times. The chain combines TRBV28 with TRBJ2-7, with D unresolved. There are 13 residues in the CDR3. Trimming took off 2 bases at V and 2 bases at J, with 7 bases between the two ends. Germline V gene data show CDR1 as MDHEN and CDR2 as SYDVKM. Here the CDR3 reads CASSLTEPYEQYF. In DNA form, the CDR3 reads TGTGCCAGCAGTTTAACGGAGCCCTACGAGCAGTACTTC.

This clone was seen more than once but under ten times. The rearrangement uses TRBV10-3 and TRBJ1-5; D is ambiguous. The CDR3 is made up of 16 amino acids. The V end lost 2 bases, the J end lost 7 bases, and 18 bases lay between the germline ends. The V gene's germline CDR1 is ENHRY and CDR2 SYGVKD. This chain's CDR3 is CAISEELGVPSQPQHF. CDR3 nucleotide sequence: TGTGCCATCAGTGAGGAGTTGGGAGTCCCTTCCCAGCCCCAGCATTTT.

This clone occurred a few times. The chain employs TRBV2 and TRBJ2-4; D might be TRBD1 or TRBD2, each matching 5 bases. Germline lookup yields CDR1 SNHLY and CDR2 FYNNEI. The CDR3 length is 14 residues. V was trimmed by 5 bases and J by 10 bases, leaving 18 bases between them. CDR3 DNA: TGTGCCAGCAGTCCCGGGACCCTAACTCGGATTCAGTACTTC. The encoded protein is CASSPGTLTRIQYF.

V usage is TRBV11-3 and J usage is TRBJ1-2; a weak D match, TRBD1 (5 bases). Germline CDR1 SGHNT, CDR2 YENEEA. The CDR3 has 13 amino acids. V was trimmed by 5 bases and J by 7 bases, leaving 14 bases between them. CDR3 in DNA: TGTGCCAGCAGCCCCGGGACCCAGCGTGGCTACACCTTC. Protein: CASSPGTQRGYTF.

This clone was counted only a few times. The chain combines TRBV2 with TRBJ1-2; D possibly corresponds to TRBD1 (5 bases). Germline values: CDR1 SNHLY, CDR2 FYNNEI. V gave up 3 bases and J gave up 0 bases, with 14 bases separating them. The length of the CDR3 is 16 residues. The CDR3 here is CASSDGTGLTNYGYTF. CDR3 DNA: TGTGCCAGCAGTGATGGAACGGGACTGACTAACTATGGCTACACCTTC.

The chain joins TRBV27 to TRBJ2-7, with D tentatively TRBD2 (5 bases). This CDR3 comprises 14 residues. The V end was cut by 6 bases, the J end by 5 bases, with 17 bases between. In germline, CDR1 is MNHEY, CDR2 SMNVEV (reference sequence). Here the CDR3 DNA reads TGTGCCAGCAGGCCTCTCCTCCGGGGAGACGAGCAGTACTTC. Translation: CASRPLLRGDEQYF.

The chain's CDR3 is CASSLVGGAGSGNTIYF. CDR3 DNA sequence: TGTGCCAGCAGCTTAGTCGGGGGCGCGGGCTCTGGAAACACCATATATTTT. V usage is TRBV7-8 and J usage is TRBJ1-3, with a weak D call TRBD1 (6 bases). The germline V gene encodes CDR1 SGHVS and CDR2 FQNEAQ. Trimming removed 1 base at V and 0 bases at J, with 13 bases between. The CDR3 runs to 17 residues. Looking up the rest from reference TRBV7-8 and TRBJ1-3 gives the full variable domain: GAGVSQSPRYKVAKRGQDVALRCDPISGHVSLFWYQQALGQGPEFLTYFQNEAQLDKSGLPSDRFFAERPEGSVSTLKIQRTQQEDSAVYLCASSLVGGAGSGNTIYFGEGSWLTVV.

The V call is TRBV7-9, the J call TRBJ2-2; D call uncertain. Per the germline V gene, CDR1 is SEHNR and CDR2 is FQNEAQ (reference sequence). This CDR3 comprises 10 residues. In nucleotides, the CDR3 is TGTGCTTGGGACACCGGGGAGCTGTTTTTT. It codes for CAWDTGELFF.

The V gene is TRBV29-1, the J gene TRBJ2-3; the D call may be TRBD1 or TRBD2 (6 bases each). There are 15 residues in the CDR3. The V gene lost 5 bases and the J gene lost 4 bases, with 19 bases spanning the gap. Germline CDR1 is SQVTM and CDR2 is ANQGSEA. The CDR3 sequence is CSVPSSTGAADTQYF. The DNA for the CDR3 is TGCAGCGTTCCCTCCTCTACGGGGGCGGCAGATACGCAGTATTTT.

The genes are TRBV25-1 and TRBJ2-7, with 10 positions matching TRBD1. Trimming at V came to 8 bases and at J to 4 bases, leaving 8 bases not matched to a gene. The length of the CDR3 is 14 residues. Germline CDR1 is MGHDK and CDR2 is SYGVNS. CDR3 DNA sequence: TGTGCCAGCTCCCGGGACAGGGGTGCGTACGAGCAGTACTTC. Its protein product is CASSRDRGAYEQYF.

This clone occurred a few times. The chain recombines TRBV6-5 with TRBJ1-3, with TRBD1 matching over 7 bases. This CDR3 spans 13 amino acids. Germline trimming cut 11 bases from V and 4 bases from J; bases unmatched to any gene: 8. CDR1 and CDR2 from the germline V gene are MNHEY and SVGAGI. CDR3 in amino acids: CAATGAQGNTIYF. As DNA, the CDR3 is TGTGCCGCAACAGGGGCACAAGGAAACACCATATATTTT.

This clone came up a few times. CDR3 sequence (DNA): TGCGCCAGCAGCTTGGGTAAGACAGGGACCTACGAGCAGTACTTC. It yields the protein CASSLGKTGTYEQYF. This chain uses TRBV5-1 with TRBJ2-7; 7 bases align to TRBD1. The CDR3 spans 15 residues. V lost 0 bases and J lost 2; bases outside the gene matches: 5. Germline loops: CDR1 SGHRS, CDR2 YFSETQ.

This clone was picked up a small number of times. The chain uses TRBV13 and TRBJ1-4, with TRBD1 matching over 10 bases. Trimming cost V 0 bases and J 7 bases; bases outside gene matches: 2. This CDR3 contains 15 residues. The V gene's germline CDR1 is PRHDT and CDR2 FYEKMQ (reference sequence). The CDR3 nucleotides are TGTGCCAGCAGCTTAGGGGGACAGGGGTTTGAAAAACTGTTTTTT. Translation: CASSLGGQGFEKLFF.

This clone came up a few times. The chain recombines TRBV4-3 with TRBJ1-6; D might be TRBD1 (5 bases). The CDR3 has 16 residues. V was cut by 1 base and J by 9 bases, with 16 bases left in between. Germline CDR1 reads LGHNA; CDR2 reads YSLEER. For the CDR3, the DNA is TGCGCCAGCAGCCAAGGGAGTGGGGGGGTTGGTTCACCCCTCCACTTT. The encoded protein is CASSQGSGGVGSPLHF.

The chain employs TRBV4-3 and TRBJ1-2; no firm D call. Germline CDR1 and CDR2: LGHNA and YSLEER. The CDR3 loop spans 17 amino acids. Trimming removed 0 bases at V and 6 bases at J, with 20 bases between. The CDR3 DNA sequence: TGCGCCAGCAGCCAAGATCACCCACCCCTGAGAGGCAATGGCTACACCTTC. The encoded protein is CASSQDHPPLRGNGYTF.

The chain carries TRBV21-1 and TRBJ2-5. TRBV21-1 is described as a pseudogene. The CDR3 has 13 amino acids. In DNA, the CDR3 is TGTGCCAGCAGCAAAAAAGGGTTGGAGACCCAGTACTTC. It translates to CASSKKGLETQYF.

This clone was seen only a few times. The chain recombines TRBV5-8 with TRBJ2-6, with 8 bases identical to TRBD1. This CDR3 region has 17 residues. CDR1 and CDR2 (germline): SGHTS, YDEGEE. The ends lost 4 bases at V and 2 bases at J; junction bases unmatched: 8. The CDR3 sequence is CASSTGTGAAGANVLTF. The CDR3 DNA is TGTGCCAGCAGCACCGGGACAGGAGCTGCTGGGGCCAACGTCCTGACTTTC.

CDR3 residues: CSASFEGQQYF. The DNA of the CDR3 is TGCAGTGCAAGCTTTGAGGGACAACAGTACTTC. J is TRBJ2-7 and V is TRBV20-1; a possible D gene is TRBD1 (6 bases). The CDR3 is made up of 11 amino acids. In germline, CDR1 is DFQATT, CDR2 SNEGSKA (reference sequence). V lost 6 bases and J 10 bases, leaving 16 bases between the germline ends.

In its sample, this clone was seen a few times. Within the sample, other DNA sequences also encode this same CDR3. The rearrangement links TRBV9 to TRBJ2-2; 8 bases line up with TRBD1. CDR3 size: 16 residues. J gave up 2 bases and V 5 bases, and 8 bases lay outside the gene matches. The germline CDR1 and CDR2 sequences are SGDLS and YYNGEE. Here the CDR3 DNA reads TGTGCCAGCAGTCGCTTAGGACAGGGAAACACCGGGGAGCTGTTTTTT. It codes for CASSRLGQGNTGELFF.

This clone was seen only a few times. The chain combines TRBV6-4 with TRBJ2-3, with D possibly TRBD2 on 6 matching bases. V was shortened by 3 bases and J by 10 bases, with 14 bases between the two germline ends. The CDR3 is 13 residues long. Germline CDR1 reads MRHNA; CDR2 reads SNTAGT. Written as DNA, the CDR3 is TGTGCCAGCAGTGAGGGGACTCCGTATGCGCAGTATTTT. Its protein product is CASSEGTPYAQYF.